The 18 T cell receptor beta chains reported below all come from one sample, sequenced in a study of human T cells and chemical hapten exposure. Sample time point: healthy volunteer bleed at 6 weeks. Unfractionated whole blood yielded total RNA. MiXCR, applied by TCRdb to the RACE reads, yields one record per CDR3 protein. The table shows 35,000 to 50,000 distinct CDR3 sequences, with about 3.7% occurring only once. Sequenced sample: whole blood. Source of these receptors: a human donor in good health. Some clones in this sample may be carry-over from other donors' samples.

This clonotype was detected many times. The CDR3 loop is CASAAWTGELNSPLHF. CDR3 bases: TGTGCCAGCGCCGCCTGGACAGGTGAACTTAATTCACCCCTCCACTTT. The gene calls are TRBV7-8 and TRBJ1-6; 7 bases line up with TRBD1. The CDR3 is 16 amino acids. CDR1 SGHVS and CDR2 FQNEAQ come from the germline V gene. J lost 6 bases, V lost 8 bases, and 13 bases had no gene match.

The table lists this clonotype with a few counts. This chain joins TRBV4-2 and TRBJ1-3; D remains ambiguous. V lost 2 bases, J lost 0 bases, and 8 bases lay in between. Germline assignment: CDR1 LGHNA and CDR2 YNFKEQ. This CDR3 comprises 15 residues. Here the CDR3 reads CASSQPKNSGNTIYF. Written as DNA, the CDR3 is TGTGCCAGCAGCCAACCGAAAAACTCTGGAAACACCATATATTTT.

This clonotype was detected only a few times. Relative to the germline gene, one junction end is altered; a read error may explain this. The chain is built from TRBV27 and TRBJ1-3, with D uncertain. Germline values: CDR1 MNHEY, CDR2 SMNVEV (reference sequence). CDR3 length equals 9 residues. CDR3 coding DNA: TGTGCCAGCTGCGGCGTGCTGGGATTT. The encoded protein is CASCGVLGF.

This clonotype has a count of ten or more. This rearrangement joins TRBV6-6 to TRBJ1-4, with D hard to call. Trimming cost V 0 bases and J 7 bases, with 12 bases left between them. The CDR3 loop spans 15 amino acids. CDR1 and CDR2 (germline): MNHNY, SVGAGI (reference sequence). DNA for the CDR3: TGTGCCAGCAGTTACTCGCGGGATTATCGTGAAAAACTGTTTTTT. Translated: CASSYSRDYREKLFF.

In this sample, this clonotype turned up many times. The chain employs TRBV3-1 and TRBJ2-5, with D unclear. Germline CDR1 LGHDT, CDR2 YNNKEL (reference sequence). V lost 4 bases, J lost 7 bases, and 7 bases lay in between. This CDR3 has 11 residues. CDR3 residues: CASSRGGTQYF. The CDR3 DNA is TGTGCCAGCAGCCGCGGCGGGACCCAGTACTTC.

This chain links TRBV12-5 with TRBJ2-1; TRBD2 aligns across 10 bases. With V trimmed by 1 base and J by 7 bases, 13 bases remained unmatched. Germline V gives CDR1 LGHNT, CDR2 FRNRAP. The CDR3 covers 18 residues. CDR3 sequence (DNA): TGTGCTAGTGGTTTGGAGGCTAGCGGGAGCCCGATAGTAAATGAGCAGTTCTTC. It specifies CASGLEASGSPIVNEQFF.

This clonotype has a count of ten or more. V usage is TRBV29-1 and J usage is TRBJ1-3; D gene ambiguous. The CDR3 length is 13 residues. Germline CDR1 and CDR2: SQVTM and ANQGSEA. The V end lost 5 bases, the J end lost 1 base, and 9 bases lay between the germline ends. The CDR3 spells CSVSWESGNTIYF. The CDR3 DNA reads TGCAGCGTTTCTTGGGAATCTGGAAACACCATATATTTT.

This clonotype was counted only a few times. The CDR3 DNA sequence: TGTGCCAGCAGTTACGCATCGCGCGGGAGCCGATACCAAGAGACCCAGTACTTC. Protein sequence: CASSYASRGSRYQETQYF. This chain connects TRBV6-5 to TRBJ2-5; TRBD2 agrees at 7 bases. In germline, CDR1 is MNHEY, CDR2 SVGAGI. This CDR3 has 18 residues. V shed 2 bases and J 0 bases; nucleotides not matched to a gene: 12.

The sample holds many counts of this clonotype. J is TRBJ1-3 and V is TRBV5-4; the match to TRBD1 covers 7 bases. The CDR3 length is 15 residues. The V segment lost 1 base and the J segment 2 bases; nucleotides outside the gene matches: 3. CDR1 and CDR2 from the germline V gene are SGHNT and YYREEE (reference sequence). The CDR3 DNA sequence: TGTGCCAGCAGCTTGCCAGGGGGTGCTGGAAACACCATATATTTT. Its protein product is CASSLPGGAGNTIYF.

This clonotype was detected many times. The chain carries TRBV4-1 and TRBJ2-5; D remains unclear. Trimming took off 0 bases at V and 7 bases at J, with 15 bases between the two ends. The CDR3 has 15 residues. The germline gives CDR1 MGHRA, CDR2 YSYEKL. CDR3 bases: TGCGCCAGCAGCCAAGATGCTGTCGGCCCGGGGACCCAGTACTTC. It yields the protein CASSQDAVGPGTQYF.

This clonotype has at least ten counts. The chain has TRBV12-3 or TRBV12-4 and TRBJ2-3; 7 nucleotides match TRBD2. With 0 bases clipped from V and 2 bases from J, the junction kept 2 bases outside the gene matches. The CDR3 runs 15 residues. The CDR3 protein is CASSLASGITDTQYF. CDR3 bases: TGTGCCAGCAGTTTAGCCAGCGGGATCACAGATACGCAGTATTTT.

This clonotype was detected many times. The chain uses TRBV5-6 and TRBJ2-2; TRBD2 might be the D (7 bases). The CDR3 has 16 residues. Germline V gene data show CDR1 as SGHDT and CDR2 as YYEEEE. Trimming took 2 bases from V and 7 from J, leaving 18 bases between them. The CDR3: CASSFPGGGIHGELFF. The CDR3 DNA is TGTGCCAGCAGCTTTCCGGGGGGCGGGATCCACGGGGAGCTGTTTTTT.

This clonotype was found many times. V usage is TRBV7-2 and J usage is TRBJ2-1, with 9 positions matching TRBD1. CDR3 size: 12 residues. Unmatched junction bases numbered 3, after V lost 5 bases and J lost 10 bases. Per the germline V gene, CDR1 is SGHTA and CDR2 is FQGNSA. The CDR3 DNA reads as TGTGCCAGCAGCGGGACAGGGACCGAGCAGTTCTTC. Its translation: CASSGTGTEQFF.

At least ten counts were recorded for this clonotype. V is TRBV2 and J is TRBJ1-5; D is undetermined. V lost 6 bases and J 0 bases, leaving 6 bases between the germline ends. CDR1 and CDR2 (germline): SNHLY, FYNNEI. CDR3 length: 13 amino acids. Here the CDR3 reads CASSPSSNQPQHF. For the CDR3, the DNA is TGTGCCAGCAGCCCATCTAGCAATCAGCCCCAGCATTTT.

There are many counts of this clonotype. The chain uses TRBV6-5 and TRBJ2-7, with 10 bases identical to TRBD1. CDR3 size: 14 residues. V was clipped by 7 bases and J by 2 bases; unmatched bases: 5. Germline assignment: CDR1 MNHEY and CDR2 SVGAGI. The CDR3 DNA reads as TGTGCCAGCACCCTGGGACAGGGGCCCTACGAGCAGTACTTC. Its translation is CASTLGQGPYEQYF.

This clonotype was observed at least ten times. The genes are TRBV3-1 and TRBJ1-1; no clear D gene. CDR3 length: 12 residues. V lost 4 bases and J 8 bases, leaving 11 bases between the germline ends. Germline values: CDR1 LGHDT, CDR2 YNNKEL (reference sequence). The CDR3 region has the DNA TGTGCCAGCAGCCTACCTCTTGGGGAAGCTTTCTTT. Translation gives CASSLPLGEAFF.

This clonotype was picked up many times. The chain has TRBV9 and TRBJ1-1; D gene ambiguous. CDR3 length: 13 residues. Germline CDR1 and CDR2: SGDLS and YYNGEE. Between the trimmed V and J ends, which lost 0 bases and 4 bases, there was a span of 7 bases. As DNA, the CDR3 is TGTGCCAGCAGCGTAGCGGAGAGCACTGAAGCTTTCTTT. It encodes CASSVAESTEAFF.

The chain joins TRBV4-1 to TRBJ2-5, with D perhaps TRBD2 (6 bases). Between the trimmed V and J ends, which lost 1 base and 4 bases, there was a span of 10 bases. In germline, CDR1 is MGHRA, CDR2 YSYEKL. The CDR3 has 14 residues. The DNA of the CDR3 is TGCGCCAGCAGCCAAGGTGGTAGCGGAGAGACCCAGTACTTC. Protein product: CASSQGGSGETQYF.